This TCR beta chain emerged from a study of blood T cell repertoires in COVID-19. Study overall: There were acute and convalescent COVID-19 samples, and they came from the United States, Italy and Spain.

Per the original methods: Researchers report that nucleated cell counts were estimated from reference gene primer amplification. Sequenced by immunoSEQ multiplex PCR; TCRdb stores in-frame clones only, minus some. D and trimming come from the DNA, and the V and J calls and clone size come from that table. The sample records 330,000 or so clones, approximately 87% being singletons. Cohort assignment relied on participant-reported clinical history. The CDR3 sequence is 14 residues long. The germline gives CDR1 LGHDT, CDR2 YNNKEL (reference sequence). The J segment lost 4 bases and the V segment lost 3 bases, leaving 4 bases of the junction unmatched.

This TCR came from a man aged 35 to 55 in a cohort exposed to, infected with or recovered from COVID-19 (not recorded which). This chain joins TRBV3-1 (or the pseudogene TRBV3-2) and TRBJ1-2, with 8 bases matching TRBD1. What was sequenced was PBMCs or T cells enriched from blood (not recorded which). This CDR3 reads CASSHRGLGYGYTF. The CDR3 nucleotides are TGTGCCAGCAGCCACAGGGGGCTCGGCTATGGCTACACCTTC.